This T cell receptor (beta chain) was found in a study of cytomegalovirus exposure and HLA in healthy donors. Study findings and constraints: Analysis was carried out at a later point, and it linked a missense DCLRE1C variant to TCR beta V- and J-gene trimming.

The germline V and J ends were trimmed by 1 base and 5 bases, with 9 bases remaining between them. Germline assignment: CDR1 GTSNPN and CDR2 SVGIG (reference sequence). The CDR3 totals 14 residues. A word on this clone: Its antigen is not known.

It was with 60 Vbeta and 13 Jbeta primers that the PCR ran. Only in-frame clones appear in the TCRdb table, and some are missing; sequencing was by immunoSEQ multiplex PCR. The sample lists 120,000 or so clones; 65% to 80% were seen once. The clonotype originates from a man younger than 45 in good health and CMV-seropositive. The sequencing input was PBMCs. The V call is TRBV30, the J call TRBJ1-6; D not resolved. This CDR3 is CAWSEGGNNSPLHF. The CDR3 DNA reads TGTGCCTGGAGTGAAGGCGGAAATAATTCACCCCTCCACTTT.